This T cell receptor (beta chain) was recovered during a study of CD8 T cells in Susac syndrome. CD8+ and CD4+ T cells from blood underwent TCR beta sequencing. The CDR3 is made up of 12 amino acids. Germline loops: CDR1 MDHEN, CDR2 SYDVKM. Trimming removed 3 bases at V and 3 bases at J, with 6 bases between. Random hexamers were used to reverse transcribe an amount of about 0.5 to 1 ug RNA. Amplification of TCR beta CDR3 used immunoSEQ multiplex PCR across 54 Vbeta and 13 Jbeta. From the immunoSEQ multiplex PCR reads, TCRdb called clonotypes with MiXCR, one entry per CDR3 protein. The sample consists of 330,000 or so distinct CDR3 sequences, 89% of them appearing once.

This receptor was taken from a human donor with multiple sclerosis. Sequencing was done on a sample of CD8+ T cells from PBMCs. The chain is built from TRBV28 and TRBJ2-7; no definite D call. CDR3: CASSFQRYEQYF. The CDR3 bases are TGTGCCAGCAGTTTCCAACGCTACGAGCAGTACTTC.